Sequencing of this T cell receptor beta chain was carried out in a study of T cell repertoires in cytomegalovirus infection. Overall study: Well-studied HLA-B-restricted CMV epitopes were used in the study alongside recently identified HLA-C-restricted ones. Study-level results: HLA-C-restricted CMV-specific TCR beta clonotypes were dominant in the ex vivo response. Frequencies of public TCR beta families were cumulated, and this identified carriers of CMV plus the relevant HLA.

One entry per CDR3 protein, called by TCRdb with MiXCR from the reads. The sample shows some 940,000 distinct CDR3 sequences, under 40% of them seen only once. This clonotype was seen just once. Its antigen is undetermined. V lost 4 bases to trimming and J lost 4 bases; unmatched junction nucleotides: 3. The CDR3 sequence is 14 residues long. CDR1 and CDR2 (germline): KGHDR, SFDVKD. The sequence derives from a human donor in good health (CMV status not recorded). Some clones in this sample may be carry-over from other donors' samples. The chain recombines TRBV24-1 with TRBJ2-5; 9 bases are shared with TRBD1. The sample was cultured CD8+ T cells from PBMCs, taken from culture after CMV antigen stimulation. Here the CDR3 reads CATSDQTGGETQYF. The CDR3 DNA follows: TGTGCCACCAGTGACCAGACAGGGGGAGAGACCCAGTACTTC.